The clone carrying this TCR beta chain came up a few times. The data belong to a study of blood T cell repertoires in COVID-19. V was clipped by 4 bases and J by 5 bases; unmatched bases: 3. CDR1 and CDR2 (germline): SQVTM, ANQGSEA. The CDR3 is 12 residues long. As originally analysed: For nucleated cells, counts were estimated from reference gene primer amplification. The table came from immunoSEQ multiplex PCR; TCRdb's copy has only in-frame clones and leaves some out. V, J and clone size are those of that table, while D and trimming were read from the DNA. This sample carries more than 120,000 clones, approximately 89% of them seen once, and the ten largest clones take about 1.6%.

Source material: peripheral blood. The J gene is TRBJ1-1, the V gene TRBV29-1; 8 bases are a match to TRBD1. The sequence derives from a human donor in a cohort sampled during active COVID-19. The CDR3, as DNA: TGCAGCGTTGCCAGGGGGCGAACTGAAGCTTTCTTT. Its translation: CSVARGRTEAFF.